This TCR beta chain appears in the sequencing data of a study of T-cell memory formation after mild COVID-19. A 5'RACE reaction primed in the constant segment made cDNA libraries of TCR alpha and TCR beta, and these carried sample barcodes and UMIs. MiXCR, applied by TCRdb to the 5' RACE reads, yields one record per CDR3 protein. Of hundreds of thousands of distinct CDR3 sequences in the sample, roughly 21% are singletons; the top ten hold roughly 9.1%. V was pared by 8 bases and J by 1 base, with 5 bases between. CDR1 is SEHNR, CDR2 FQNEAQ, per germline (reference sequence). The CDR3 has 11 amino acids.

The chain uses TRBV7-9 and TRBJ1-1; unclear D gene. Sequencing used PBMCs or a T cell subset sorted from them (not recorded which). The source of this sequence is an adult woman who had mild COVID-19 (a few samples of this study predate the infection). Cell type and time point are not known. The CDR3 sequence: CASEGNTEAFF. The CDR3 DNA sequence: TGTGCCAGCGAGGGGAACACTGAAGCTTTCTTT.